This passage covers 6 T cell receptor beta chains from one sample sequenced in a study of shared clonotypes between healthy human individuals. Sequenced by immunoSEQ multiplex PCR; TCRdb stores in-frame clones only, minus some. The sample lists a few million clones, 93% occurring once. Sequenced input: naive CD4+ T cells from PBMCs. Subset meaning: CD45RA+ positively selected. These TCRs come from a man in his late teens or twenties in good health. Some clones in this sample may be carry-over from other donors' samples.

The rearrangement links TRBV6-6 to TRBJ1-2; D gene uncertain. Per germline, CDR1 MNHNY and CDR2 SVGAGI (reference sequence). The germline V and J ends were trimmed by 11 bases and 0 bases, with 13 bases remaining between them. The length of the CDR3 is 13 residues. The CDR3 sequence: CAGWIPTNYGYTF. CDR3 DNA: TGTGCCGGATGGATACCTACTAACTATGGCTACACCTTC.

This clone has a handful of counts. V usage is TRBV30 and J usage is TRBJ1-6, with D uncertain. Trimming pared 2 bases from V and 5 bases from J, leaving 7 bases between. The CDR3 has 13 residues. In germline, CDR1 is GTSNPN, CDR2 SVGIG (reference sequence). The chain's CDR3 is CAWSTSHNSPLHF. CDR3 nucleotide sequence: TGTGCCTGGAGTACGTCGCATAATTCACCCCTCCACTTT.

The chain has TRBV25-1 and TRBJ2-1; TRBD2 matches at 9 bases. The CDR3 has 16 amino acids. V lost 4 bases, J lost 0 bases, and 4 bases stayed unmatched. Germline V lookup: CDR1 MGHDK, CDR2 SYGVNS. This chain's CDR3 is CASSGQLAGSYNEQFF. The CDR3 DNA follows: TGTGCCAGCAGTGGGCAACTAGCGGGCTCCTACAATGAGCAGTTCTTC.

The CDR3 coding sequence is TGTGCCATCAGTGGGTCGGGACAGGGGGCCGGTAACTATGGCTACACCTTC. It codes for CAISGSGQGAGNYGYTF. This rearrangement joins TRBV10-3 to TRBJ1-2, with TRBD1 matching over 12 bases. Losses at the gene ends were 4 bases for V and 1 base for J; bases not matched to a gene: 7. The CDR3 runs 17 residues. The germline gives CDR1 ENHRY, CDR2 SYGVKD.

The CDR3 is CASSLVFAGGETQYF. As DNA, the CDR3 is TGTGCCAGCAGCTTAGTCTTTGCGGGCGGGGAGACCCAGTACTTC. The chain joins TRBV7-2 to TRBJ2-5; D possibly corresponds to TRBD2 (5 bases). CDR1 is SGHTA and CDR2 is FQGNSA in the germline V gene. The CDR3 consists of 15 residues. The ends were cut back, 1 base at V and 5 bases at J, with 14 bases in the middle.

About this clone: Other nucleotide sequences from this sample produce the same CDR3. The rearrangement links TRBV5-4 to TRBJ2-2; D is unresolved. The V and J ends lost 3 bases and 4 bases respectively, with 10 bases between them. The germline gives CDR1 SGHNT, CDR2 YYREEE (reference sequence). The CDR3 contains 14 residues. CDR3 DNA: TGTGCCAGCAGCTCCAGGCGAGGCACCGGGGAGCTGTTTTTT. Its protein product is CASSSRRGTGELFF.